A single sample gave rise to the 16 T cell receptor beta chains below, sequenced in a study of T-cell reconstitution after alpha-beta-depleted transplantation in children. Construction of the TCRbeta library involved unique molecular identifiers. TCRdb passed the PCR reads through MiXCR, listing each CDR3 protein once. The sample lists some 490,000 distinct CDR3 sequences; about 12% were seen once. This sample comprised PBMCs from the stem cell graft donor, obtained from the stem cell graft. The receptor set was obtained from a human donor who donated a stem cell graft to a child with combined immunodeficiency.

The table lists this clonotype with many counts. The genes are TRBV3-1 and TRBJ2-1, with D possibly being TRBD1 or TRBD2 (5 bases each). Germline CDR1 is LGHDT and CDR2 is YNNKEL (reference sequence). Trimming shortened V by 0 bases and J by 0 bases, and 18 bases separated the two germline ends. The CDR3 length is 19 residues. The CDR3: CASSQESWLADSSYNEQFF. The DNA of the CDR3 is TGTGCCAGCAGCCAAGAATCTTGGCTAGCCGACAGCTCCTACAATGAGCAGTTCTTC.

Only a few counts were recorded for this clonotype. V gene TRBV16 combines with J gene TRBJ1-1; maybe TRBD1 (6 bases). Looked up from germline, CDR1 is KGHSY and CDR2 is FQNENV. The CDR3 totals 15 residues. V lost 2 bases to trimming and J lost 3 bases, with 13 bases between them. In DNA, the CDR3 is TGTGCCAGCAGCCAACACCTTAGGGGGTACACTGAAGCTTTCTTT. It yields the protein CASSQHLRGYTEAFF.

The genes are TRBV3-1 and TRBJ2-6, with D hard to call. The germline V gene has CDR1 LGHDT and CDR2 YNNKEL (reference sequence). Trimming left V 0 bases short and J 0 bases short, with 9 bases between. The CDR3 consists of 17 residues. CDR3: CASSQDIGRSGANVLTF. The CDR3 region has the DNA TGTGCCAGCAGCCAAGATATAGGTCGCTCTGGGGCCAACGTCCTGACTTTC.

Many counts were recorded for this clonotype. CDR3 region: CSVRDPMNTEAFF. DNA of the CDR3: TGCAGCGTCAGGGACCCCATGAACACTGAAGCTTTCTTT. The rearrangement joins TRBV29-1 to TRBJ1-1; a weak D match, TRBD1 (5 bases). Germline assignment: CDR1 SQVTM and CDR2 ANQGSEA. This CDR3 has 13 amino acids. Trimming shortened V by 6 bases and J by 0 bases, and 11 bases separated the two germline ends.

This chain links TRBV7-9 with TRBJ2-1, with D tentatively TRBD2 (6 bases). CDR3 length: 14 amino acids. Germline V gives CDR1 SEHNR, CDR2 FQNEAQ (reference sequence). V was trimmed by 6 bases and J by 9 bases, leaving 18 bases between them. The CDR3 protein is CASSYSPRGTEQFF. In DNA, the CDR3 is TGTGCCAGCAGTTACTCACCCCGGGGGACTGAGCAGTTCTTC.

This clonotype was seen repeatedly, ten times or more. As DNA, the CDR3 is TGTGCCAGCAGCGTAGGACCCACCTACGAGCAGTACTTC. Residues: CASSVGPTYEQYF. V is TRBV9 and J is TRBJ2-7; D is uncertain. This CDR3 comprises 13 residues. V lost 0 bases and J lost 2, with 6 bases in between. Germline V gives CDR1 SGDLS, CDR2 YYNGEE.

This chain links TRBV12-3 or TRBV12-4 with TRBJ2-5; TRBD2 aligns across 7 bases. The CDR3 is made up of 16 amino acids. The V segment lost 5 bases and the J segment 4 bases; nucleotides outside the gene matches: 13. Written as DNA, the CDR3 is TGTGCCAGCAGTCCCCATCCTCAAGGGGAGGGAGAGACCCAGTACTTC. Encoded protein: CASSPHPQGEGETQYF.

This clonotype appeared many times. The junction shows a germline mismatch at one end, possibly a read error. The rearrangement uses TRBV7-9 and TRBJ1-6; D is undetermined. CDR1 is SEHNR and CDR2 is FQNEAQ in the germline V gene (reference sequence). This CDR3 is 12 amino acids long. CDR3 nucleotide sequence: TGTGCCAGCAGTTTAGGAGGCTCACCCCTCCACTTT. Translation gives CASSLGGSPLHF.

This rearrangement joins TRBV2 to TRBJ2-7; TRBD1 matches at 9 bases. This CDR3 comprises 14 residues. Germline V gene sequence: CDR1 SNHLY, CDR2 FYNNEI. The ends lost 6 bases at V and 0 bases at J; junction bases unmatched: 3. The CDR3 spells CASRETGGSYEQYF. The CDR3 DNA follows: TGTGCCAGCAGGGAGACAGGGGGCTCCTACGAGCAGTACTTC.

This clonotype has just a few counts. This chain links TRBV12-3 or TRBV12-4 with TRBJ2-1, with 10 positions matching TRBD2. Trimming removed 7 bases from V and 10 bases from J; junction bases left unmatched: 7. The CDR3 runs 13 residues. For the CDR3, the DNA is TGTGCCAGCAAAAGCGGGAGGGCCGAAGAGCAGTTCTTC. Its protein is CASKSGRAEEQFF.

For the CDR3, the DNA is TGTGCCAGCAGTGACCTCCGGACAGGGGACTTTCCTGGGGCCAACGTCCTGACTTTC. Translated, it gives CASSDLRTGDFPGANVLTF. The rearrangement uses TRBV2 and TRBJ2-6; 9 positions match TRBD1. Losses at the gene ends were 3 bases for V and 2 bases for J; bases not matched to a gene: 11. Germline CDR1 and CDR2: SNHLY and FYNNEI. The CDR3 is 19 residues long. The full variable domain, completed using reference TRBV2 and TRBJ2-6, is EPEVTQTPSHQVTQMGQEVILRCVPISNHLYFYWYRQILGQKVEFLVSFYNNEISEKSEIFDDQFSVERPDGSNFTLKIRSTKLEDSAMYFCASSDLRTGDFPGANVLTFGAGSRLTVL.

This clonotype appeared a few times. The CDR3 DNA follows: TGTGCCAGCAGCTTAGCGTTGACTAGCGGGAGTACAGATACGCAGTATTTT. This encodes CASSLALTSGSTDTQYF. This chain uses TRBV7-2 with TRBJ2-3; TRBD2 matches at 12 bases. The trim removed 0 bases at V and 3 bases at J, leaving 4 bases unmatched. Germline V gene data show CDR1 as SGHTA and CDR2 as FQGNSA. The CDR3 has 17 residues. The variable domain in full, with the rest retrieved from reference TRBV7-2 and TRBJ2-3, is GAGVSQSPSNKVTEKGKDVELRCDPISGHTALYWYRQSLGQGLEFLIYFQGNSAPDKSGLPSDRFSAERTGGSVSTLTIQRTQQEDSAVYLCASSLALTSGSTDTQYFGPGTRLTVL.

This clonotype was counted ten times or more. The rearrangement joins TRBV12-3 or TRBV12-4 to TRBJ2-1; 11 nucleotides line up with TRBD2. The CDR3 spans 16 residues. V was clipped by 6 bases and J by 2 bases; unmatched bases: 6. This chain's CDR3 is CASSSTSGGAYNEQFF. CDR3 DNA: TGTGCCAGCAGCTCAACTAGCGGGGGAGCCTACAATGAGCAGTTCTTC.

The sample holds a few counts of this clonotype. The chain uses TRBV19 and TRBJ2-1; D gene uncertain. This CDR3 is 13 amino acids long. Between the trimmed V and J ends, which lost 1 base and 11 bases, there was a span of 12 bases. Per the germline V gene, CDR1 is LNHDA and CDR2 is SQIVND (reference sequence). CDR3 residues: CASSIGRRAKQFF. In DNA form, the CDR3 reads TGTGCCAGTAGTATAGGACGGAGAGCCAAGCAGTTCTTC.

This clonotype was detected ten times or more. The CDR3 nucleotides are TGTGCCAGCAGATCCAGGGCGGGAGTGGGTACCGGGGAGCTGTTTTTT. This sequence encodes CASRSRAGVGTGELFF. The chain carries TRBV12-3 or TRBV12-4 and TRBJ2-2; 7 bases line up with TRBD2. The CDR3 contains 16 residues. V was pared by 6 bases and J by 5 bases, with 12 bases of the junction left unmatched.

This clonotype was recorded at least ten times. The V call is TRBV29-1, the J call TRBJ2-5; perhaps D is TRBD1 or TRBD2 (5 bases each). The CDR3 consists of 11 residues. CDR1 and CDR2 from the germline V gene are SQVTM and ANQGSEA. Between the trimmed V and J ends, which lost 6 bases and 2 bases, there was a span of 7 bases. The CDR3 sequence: CSVEGQETQYF. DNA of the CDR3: TGCAGCGTCGAGGGGCAAGAGACCCAGTACTTC.